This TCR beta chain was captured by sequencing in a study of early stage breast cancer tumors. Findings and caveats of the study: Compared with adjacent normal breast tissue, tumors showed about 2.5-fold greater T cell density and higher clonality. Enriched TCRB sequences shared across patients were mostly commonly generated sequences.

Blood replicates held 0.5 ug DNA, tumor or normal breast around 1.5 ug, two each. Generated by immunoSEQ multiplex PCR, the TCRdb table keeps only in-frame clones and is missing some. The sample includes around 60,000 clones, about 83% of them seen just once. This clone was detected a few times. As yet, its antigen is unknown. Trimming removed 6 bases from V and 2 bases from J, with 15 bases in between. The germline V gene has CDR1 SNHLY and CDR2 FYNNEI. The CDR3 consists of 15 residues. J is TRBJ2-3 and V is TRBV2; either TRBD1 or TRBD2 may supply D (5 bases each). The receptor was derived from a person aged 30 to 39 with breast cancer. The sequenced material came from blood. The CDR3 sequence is CASSPVGANTDTQYF. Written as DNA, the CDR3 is TGTGCCAGCAGCCCGGTCGGGGCAAACACAGATACGCAGTATTTT.